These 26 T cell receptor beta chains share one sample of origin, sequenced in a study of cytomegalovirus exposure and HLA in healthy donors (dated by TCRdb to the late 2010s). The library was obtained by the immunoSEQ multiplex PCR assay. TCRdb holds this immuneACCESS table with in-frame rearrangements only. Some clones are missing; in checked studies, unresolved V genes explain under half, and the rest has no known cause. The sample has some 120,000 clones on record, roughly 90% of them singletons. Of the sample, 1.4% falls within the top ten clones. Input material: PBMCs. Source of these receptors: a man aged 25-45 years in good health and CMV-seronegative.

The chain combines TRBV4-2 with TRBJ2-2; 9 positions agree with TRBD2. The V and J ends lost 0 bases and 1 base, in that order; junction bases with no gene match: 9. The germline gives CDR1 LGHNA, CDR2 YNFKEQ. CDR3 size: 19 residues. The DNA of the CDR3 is TGTGCCAGCAGCCAAGATCCCGTTCCGACTAGCGGGAACACCGGGGAGCTGTTTTTT. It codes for CASSQDPVPTSGNTGELFF.

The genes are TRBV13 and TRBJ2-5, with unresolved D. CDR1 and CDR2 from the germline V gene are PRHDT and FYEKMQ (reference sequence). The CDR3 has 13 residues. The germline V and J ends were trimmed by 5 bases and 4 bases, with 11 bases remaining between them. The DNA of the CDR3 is TGTGCCAGCAGCACGGTTTTAGCAGAGACCCAGTACTTC. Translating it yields CASSTVLAETQYF.

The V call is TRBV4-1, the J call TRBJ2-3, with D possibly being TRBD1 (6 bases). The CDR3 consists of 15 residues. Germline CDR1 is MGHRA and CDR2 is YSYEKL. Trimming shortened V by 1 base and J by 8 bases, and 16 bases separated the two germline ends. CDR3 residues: CASSQVITGMGTQYF. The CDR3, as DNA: TGCGCCAGCAGCCAAGTGATAACAGGGATGGGTACGCAGTATTTT.

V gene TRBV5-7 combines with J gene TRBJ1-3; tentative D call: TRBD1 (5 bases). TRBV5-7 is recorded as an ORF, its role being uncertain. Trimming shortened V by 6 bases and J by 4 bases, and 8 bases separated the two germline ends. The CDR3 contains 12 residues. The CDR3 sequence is CASITGGNTIYF. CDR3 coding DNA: TGTGCCAGCATCACAGGAGGAAACACCATATATTTT.

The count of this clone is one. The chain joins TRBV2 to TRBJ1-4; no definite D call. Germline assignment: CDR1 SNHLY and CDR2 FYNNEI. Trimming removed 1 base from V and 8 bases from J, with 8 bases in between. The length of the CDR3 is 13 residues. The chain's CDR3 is CASSEGRGEKLFF. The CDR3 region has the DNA TGTGCCAGCAGTGAAGGCCGCGGCGAAAAACTGTTTTTT.

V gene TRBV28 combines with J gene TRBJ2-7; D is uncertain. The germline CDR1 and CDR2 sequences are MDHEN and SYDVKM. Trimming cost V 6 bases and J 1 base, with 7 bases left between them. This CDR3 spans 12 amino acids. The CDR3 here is CASRSRSYEQYF. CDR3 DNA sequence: TGTGCCAGCAGGAGTCGGTCCTACGAGCAGTACTTC.

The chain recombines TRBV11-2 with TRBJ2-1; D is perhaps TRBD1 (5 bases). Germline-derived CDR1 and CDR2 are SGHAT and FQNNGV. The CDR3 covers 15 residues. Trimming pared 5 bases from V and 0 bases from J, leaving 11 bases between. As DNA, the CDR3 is TGTGCCAGCAGCAGGGGCGACAGCTCCTACAATGAGCAGTTCTTC. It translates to CASSRGDSSYNEQFF.

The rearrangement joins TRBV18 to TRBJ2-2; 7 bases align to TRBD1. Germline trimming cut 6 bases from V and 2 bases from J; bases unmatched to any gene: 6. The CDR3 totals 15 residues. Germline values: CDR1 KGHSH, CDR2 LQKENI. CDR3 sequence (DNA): TGTGCCAGCTCCCAAAGGGACAGAAACACCGGGGAGCTGTTTTTT. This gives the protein CASSQRDRNTGELFF. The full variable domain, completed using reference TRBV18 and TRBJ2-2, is NAGVMQNPRHLVRRRGQEARLRCSPMKGHSHVYWYRQLPEEGLKFMVYLQKENIIDESGMPKERFSAEFPKEGPSILRIQQVVRGDSAAYFCASSQRDRNTGELFFGEGSRLTVL.

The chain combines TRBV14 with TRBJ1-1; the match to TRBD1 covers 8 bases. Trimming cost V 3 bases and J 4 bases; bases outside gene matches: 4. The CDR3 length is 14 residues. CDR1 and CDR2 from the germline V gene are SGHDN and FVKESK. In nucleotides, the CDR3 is TGTGCCAGCAGCCAGAGTACAGGGGGCACTGAAGCTTTCTTT. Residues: CASSQSTGGTEAFF.

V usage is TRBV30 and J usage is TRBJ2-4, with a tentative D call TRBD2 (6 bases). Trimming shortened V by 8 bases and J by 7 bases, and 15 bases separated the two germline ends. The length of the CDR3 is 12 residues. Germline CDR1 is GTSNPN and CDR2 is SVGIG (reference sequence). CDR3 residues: CAHTSGGNIQYF. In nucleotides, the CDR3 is TGTGCCCATACGTCCGGGGGTAACATTCAGTACTTC.

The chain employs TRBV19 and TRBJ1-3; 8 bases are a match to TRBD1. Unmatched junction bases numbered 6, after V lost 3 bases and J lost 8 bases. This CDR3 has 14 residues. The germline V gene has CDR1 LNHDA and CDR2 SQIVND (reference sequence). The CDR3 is CASSIGTGRDTIYF. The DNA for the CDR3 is TGTGCCAGTAGTATCGGGACAGGTCGGGACACCATATATTTT.

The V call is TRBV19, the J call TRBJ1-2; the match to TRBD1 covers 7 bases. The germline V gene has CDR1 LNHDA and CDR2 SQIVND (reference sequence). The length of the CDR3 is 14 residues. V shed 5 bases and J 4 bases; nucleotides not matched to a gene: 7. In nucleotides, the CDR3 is TGTGCCAGTAGTCTGGCAGGGGGGAGCTATGGCTACACCTTC. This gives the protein CASSLAGGSYGYTF.

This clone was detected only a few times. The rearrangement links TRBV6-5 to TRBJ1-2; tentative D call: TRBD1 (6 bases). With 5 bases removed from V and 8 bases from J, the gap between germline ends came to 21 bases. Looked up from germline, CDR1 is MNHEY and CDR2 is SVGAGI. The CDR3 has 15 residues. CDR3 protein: CASSPPITGRRGYTF. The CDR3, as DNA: TGTGCCAGCAGTCCCCCCATCACAGGGCGGCGGGGCTACACCTTC.

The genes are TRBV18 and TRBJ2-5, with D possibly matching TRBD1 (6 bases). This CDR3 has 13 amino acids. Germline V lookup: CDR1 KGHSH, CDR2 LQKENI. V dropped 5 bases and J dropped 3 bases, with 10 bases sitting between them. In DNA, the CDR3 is TGTGCCAGCTCAACCGACAGGAAAGAGACCCAGTACTTC. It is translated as CASSTDRKETQYF. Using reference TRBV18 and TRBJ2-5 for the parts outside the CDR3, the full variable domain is NAGVMQNPRHLVRRRGQEARLRCSPMKGHSHVYWYRQLPEEGLKFMVYLQKENIIDESGMPKERFSAEFPKEGPSILRIQQVVRGDSAAYFCASSTDRKETQYFGPGTRLLVL.

DNA of the CDR3: TGTGCCAGCAGCCAGGGGGCAGCGACAGGGAACTATGGCTACACCTTC. Translated: CASSQGAATGNYGYTF. The chain uses TRBV7-9 and TRBJ1-2; 8 bases are a match to TRBD1. CDR3 size: 16 residues. The germline V gene encodes CDR1 SEHNR and CDR2 FQNEAQ (reference sequence). V was pared by 5 bases and J by 2 bases, with 10 bases of the junction left unmatched.

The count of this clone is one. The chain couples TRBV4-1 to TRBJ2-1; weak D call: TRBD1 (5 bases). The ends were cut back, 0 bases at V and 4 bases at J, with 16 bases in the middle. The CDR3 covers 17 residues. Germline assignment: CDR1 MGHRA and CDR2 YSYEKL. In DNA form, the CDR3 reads TGCGCCAGCAGCCAAGATCCCTCCAGGGTGGAATACAATGAGCAGTTCTTC. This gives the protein CASSQDPSRVEYNEQFF.

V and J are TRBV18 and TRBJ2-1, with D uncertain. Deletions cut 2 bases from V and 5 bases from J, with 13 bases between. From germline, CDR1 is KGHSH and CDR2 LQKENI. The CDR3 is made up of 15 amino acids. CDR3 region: CASSPGDFRNNEQFF. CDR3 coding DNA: TGTGCCAGCTCACCAGGTGACTTTCGAAACAATGAGCAGTTCTTC.

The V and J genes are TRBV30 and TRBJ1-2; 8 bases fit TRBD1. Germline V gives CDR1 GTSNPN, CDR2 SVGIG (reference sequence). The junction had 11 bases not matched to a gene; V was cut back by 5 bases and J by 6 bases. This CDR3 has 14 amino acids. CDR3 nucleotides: TGTGCCTGGGACCAGGGGGCGCGGTATGATGGCTACACCTTC. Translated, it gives CAWDQGARYDGYTF.

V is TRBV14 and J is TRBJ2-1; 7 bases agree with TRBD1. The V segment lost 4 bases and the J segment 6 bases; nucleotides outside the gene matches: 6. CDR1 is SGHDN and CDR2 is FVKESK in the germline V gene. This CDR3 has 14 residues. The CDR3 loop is CASSPRTGLNEQFF. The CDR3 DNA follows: TGTGCCAGCAGCCCGAGGACAGGACTCAATGAGCAGTTCTTC.

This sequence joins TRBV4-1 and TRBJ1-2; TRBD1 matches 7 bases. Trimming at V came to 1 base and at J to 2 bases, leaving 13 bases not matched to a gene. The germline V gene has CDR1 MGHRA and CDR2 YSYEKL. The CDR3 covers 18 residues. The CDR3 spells CASSQVAKPGQRNYGYTF. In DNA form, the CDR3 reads TGCGCCAGCAGCCAAGTCGCGAAACCGGGACAGAGAAACTATGGCTACACCTTC.

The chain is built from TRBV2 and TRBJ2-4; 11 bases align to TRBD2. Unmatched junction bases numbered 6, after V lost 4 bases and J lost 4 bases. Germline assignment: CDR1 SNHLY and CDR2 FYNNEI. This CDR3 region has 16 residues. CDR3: CASSVLAGGGKNIQYF. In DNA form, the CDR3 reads TGTGCCAGCAGTGTGCTAGCGGGAGGAGGGAAAAACATTCAGTACTTC.

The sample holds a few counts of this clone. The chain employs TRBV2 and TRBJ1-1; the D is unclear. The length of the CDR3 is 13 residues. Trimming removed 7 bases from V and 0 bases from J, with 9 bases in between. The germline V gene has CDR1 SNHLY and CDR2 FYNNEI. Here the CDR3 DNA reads TGTGCCAGCATCCTTGACATGAACACTGAAGCTTTCTTT. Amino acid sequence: CASILDMNTEAFF.

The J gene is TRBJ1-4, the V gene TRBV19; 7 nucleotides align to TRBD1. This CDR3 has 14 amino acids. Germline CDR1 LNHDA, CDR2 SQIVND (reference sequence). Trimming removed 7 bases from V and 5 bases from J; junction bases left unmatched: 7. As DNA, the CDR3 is TGTGCCAGTAAAGGCGGGACAGTGAATGAAAAACTGTTTTTT. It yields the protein CASKGGTVNEKLFF.

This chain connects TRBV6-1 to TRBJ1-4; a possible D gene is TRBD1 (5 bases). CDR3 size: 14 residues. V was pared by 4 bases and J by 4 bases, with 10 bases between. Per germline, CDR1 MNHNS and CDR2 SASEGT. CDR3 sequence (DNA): TGTGCCAGCAGTGTGGGGCAGGGTAATGAAAAACTGTTTTTT. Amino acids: CASSVGQGNEKLFF.

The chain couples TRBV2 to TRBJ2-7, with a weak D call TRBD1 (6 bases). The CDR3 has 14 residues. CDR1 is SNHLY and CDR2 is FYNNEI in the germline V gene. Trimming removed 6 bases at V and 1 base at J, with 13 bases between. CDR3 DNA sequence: TGTGCCAGCAGCATCAACAGGGTTTCCTACGAGCAGTACTTC. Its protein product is CASSINRVSYEQYF. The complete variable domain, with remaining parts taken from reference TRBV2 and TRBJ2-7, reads EPEVTQTPSHQVTQMGQEVILRCVPISNHLYFYWYRQILGQKVEFLVSFYNNEISEKSEIFDDQFSVERPDGSNFTLKIRSTKLEDSAMYFCASSINRVSYEQYFGPGTRLTVT.

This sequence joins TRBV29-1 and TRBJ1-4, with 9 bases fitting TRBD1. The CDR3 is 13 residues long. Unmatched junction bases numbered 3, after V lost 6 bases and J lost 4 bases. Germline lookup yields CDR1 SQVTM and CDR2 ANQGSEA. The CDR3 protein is CSVAGQGNEKLFF. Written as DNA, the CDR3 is TGCAGCGTCGCGGGACAGGGTAATGAAAAACTGTTTTTT. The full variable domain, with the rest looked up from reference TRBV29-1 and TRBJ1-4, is SAVISQKPSRDICQRGTSLTIQCQVDSQVTMMFWYRQQPGQSLTLIATANQGSEATYESGFVIDKFPISRPNLTFSTLTVSNMSPEDSSIYLCSVAGQGNEKLFFGSGTQLSVL.